This T cell receptor beta chain was sequenced in a study of blood T cell repertoires in COVID-19. Assay: immunoSEQ multiplex PCR; the TCRdb copy retains only in-frame clones and omits some. The table shows roughly 190,000 clones, with about 70% occurring only once. In this sample, this clone turned up a few times. This CDR3 is built from 15 residues. V gave up 6 bases and J gave up 4 bases, with 18 bases separating them. CDR1 MNHNY and CDR2 SVGAGI come from the germline V gene (reference sequence). The sequencing input was peripheral blood. The TCR sequence derives from a woman aged 50 to 60 with active or convalescent COVID-19. The rearrangement links TRBV6-6 to TRBJ2-5; a possible D gene is TRBD2 (6 bases). The CDR3 sequence is CASSPSGSMGETQYF. The CDR3 bases are TGTGCCAGCAGCCCCAGCGGGTCAATGGGAGAGACCCAGTACTTC.